A selection of T cell receptor beta chains follows, all from one sample in a study of CD8+CD57+ T cells in acquired aplastic anemia. One entry per CDR3 protein results from TCRdb running MiXCR on the reads. The data show around 170,000 distinct CDR3 sequences, approximately 48% seen once. Material: sorted CD4+, CD8+, or CD8+CD57+ T cells (not recorded which) from PBMCs. The receptors were sampled from a human donor with aplastic anemia. Both conserved end residues are part of each CDR3. The D gene is left open where the match is weak. Clone sizes are given selectively: once, few, many, or a class where the clone is expanded.

d_gene: -
v_gene: TRBV4-1
j_gene: TRBJ1-2
abundance: few
CDR3nt: TGCGCCAGCAGCCACCCTATGCGGGACCGACCCTCGGATGGCTACACCTTC
CDR3aa: CASSHPMRDRPSDGYTF

d_gene: TRBD1
v_gene: TRBV13
j_gene: TRBJ1-2
abundance: -
CDR3nt: TGTGCCAGCAGCTTAGTAGGGGGCGGGGATGGCTACACCTTC
CDR3aa: CASSLVGGGDGYTF

d_gene: TRBD1
v_gene: TRBV20-1
j_gene: TRBJ2-1
abundance: many
CDR3nt: TGCAGTGCTAGAGAGGACAGGGGGCCCGGGTCGTACAATGAGCAGTTCTTC
CDR3aa: CSAREDRGPGSYNEQFF

d_gene: -
v_gene: TRBV30
j_gene: TRBJ1-2
abundance: many
CDR3nt: TGTGCCTGGTGGGCGGGTGGCTACACCTTC
CDR3aa: CAWWAGGYTF

d_gene: -
v_gene: TRBV5-1
j_gene: TRBJ2-4
abundance: -
CDR3nt: TGCGCCAGCAGCTTGGTAGGGGCCAAAAACATTCAGTACTTC
CDR3aa: CASSLVGAKNIQYF

d_gene: -
v_gene: TRBV7-3
j_gene: TRBJ2-2
abundance: few
CDR3nt: TGTGCCAGCAGCCAGGGCCCCGGGGAGCTGTTTTTT
CDR3aa: CASSQGPGELFF

d_gene: TRBD1
v_gene: TRBV7-9
j_gene: TRBJ1-5
abundance: -
CDR3nt: TGTGCCAGCAGCTTAGTATCTGGGACAGCTGCTCAGCCCCAGCATTTT
CDR3aa: CASSLVSGTAAQPQHF

d_gene: TRBD1
v_gene: TRBV2
j_gene: TRBJ1-3
abundance: -
CDR3nt: TGTGCCAGCAGCGTAAGGGACAGCTCTGGAAACACCATATATTTT
CDR3aa: CASSVRDSSGNTIYF

d_gene: -
v_gene: TRBV7-8
j_gene: TRBJ1-1
abundance: -
CDR3nt: TGTGCCAGCAGCTTAGGAAGGGGGTTTAGGGTCCAGAACACTGAAGCTTTCTTT
CDR3aa: CASSLGRGFRVQNTEAFF

d_gene: TRBD2
v_gene: TRBV24-1
j_gene: TRBJ2-3
abundance: -
CDR3nt: TGTGCCACCAGTGACCTTAGCGGGGTAACGGATACGCAGTATTTT
CDR3aa: CATSDLSGVTDTQYF

d_gene: -
v_gene: TRBV20-1
j_gene: TRBJ2-7
abundance: many
CDR3nt: TGCAGTGCTAGAGATCACAGGACCAGAACCTACGAGCAGTACTTC
CDR3aa: CSARDHRTRTYEQYF

d_gene: -
v_gene: TRBV10-3
j_gene: TRBJ2-2
abundance: -
CDR3nt: TGTGCCATCACTCCAGGGAACACCGGGGAGCTGTTTTTT
CDR3aa: CAITPGNTGELFF

d_gene: -
v_gene: TRBV19
j_gene: TRBJ2-1
abundance: -
CDR3nt: TGTGCCAGTAGTATAGGTTACAGGGATAGTGAGCAGTTCTTC
CDR3aa: CASSIGYRDSEQFF

d_gene: TRBD2
v_gene: TRBV7-2
j_gene: TRBJ2-1
abundance: many
CDR3nt: TGTGCCAGCAGTCCCATAGCGGGATGGAGCTCCTACAATGAGCAGTTCTTC
CDR3aa: CASSPIAGWSSYNEQFF

d_gene: TRBD2
v_gene: TRBV9
j_gene: TRBJ2-1
abundance: -
CDR3nt: TGTGCCAGCAGTGCCGGGACTAGCGGGAGTTCCTACAATGAGCAGTTCTTC
CDR3aa: CASSAGTSGSSYNEQFF

d_gene: -
v_gene: TRBV5-1
j_gene: TRBJ2-1
abundance: many
CDR3nt: TGCGCCAGCAGCAGGGAGACCGGCCCCCATGAGCAGTTCTTC
CDR3aa: CASSRETGPHEQFF

d_gene: -
v_gene: TRBV28
j_gene: TRBJ2-7
abundance: many
CDR3nt: TGTGCCAGCAGCCGATACACCGGGGAGCAGTACTTC
CDR3aa: CASSRYTGEQYF

d_gene: TRBD1
v_gene: TRBV29-1
j_gene: TRBJ2-3
abundance: -
CDR3nt: TGCAGCGTTGAAAAGACAGGGGCCGATACGCAGTATTTT
CDR3aa: CSVEKTGADTQYF

d_gene: -
v_gene: TRBV2
j_gene: TRBJ1-6
abundance: few
CDR3nt: TGTGCCAGCAGTGAAAACCTATATAATTCACCCCTCCACTTT
CDR3aa: CASSENLYNSPLHF

d_gene: -
v_gene: TRBV5-4
j_gene: TRBJ1-1
abundance: many
CDR3nt: TGTGCCAGCAGCGCGAGGGACTCCTACCACACTGAAGCTTTCTTT
CDR3aa: CASSARDSYHTEAFF

d_gene: -
v_gene: TRBV29-1
j_gene: TRBJ2-7
abundance: many
CDR3nt: TGCAGCGTTGAAGGCGTCAGGGTAAAGTTCTACGAGCAGTACTTC
CDR3aa: CSVEGVRVKFYEQYF

d_gene: TRBD1
v_gene: TRBV15
j_gene: TRBJ2-6
abundance: -
CDR3nt: TGTGCCACCAGTACAGGGGGCGCTGGGGCCAACGTCCTGACTTTC
CDR3aa: CATSTGGAGANVLTF

d_gene: -
v_gene: TRBV5-1
j_gene: TRBJ2-5
abundance: many
CDR3nt: TGCGCCAGCAGCCTACAAGGCGACCAAGAGACCCAGTACTTC
CDR3aa: CASSLQGDQETQYF

d_gene: -
v_gene: TRBV5-4
j_gene: TRBJ2-1
abundance: few
CDR3nt: TGTGCCAGCAGCTTGGGCCCGGTACGGGCGGGGTACAATGAGCAGTTCTTC
CDR3aa: CASSLGPVRAGYNEQFF

d_gene: TRBD2
v_gene: TRBV11-2
j_gene: TRBJ2-1
abundance: many
CDR3nt: TGTGCCAGCAGCTTAGGCCCAGCGGGGATTTTAAGCTCCTACAATGAGCAGTTCTTC
CDR3aa: CASSLGPAGILSSYNEQFF

d_gene: -
v_gene: TRBV10-1
j_gene: TRBJ1-1
abundance: -
CDR3nt: TGCGCCAGCAGACCTAACCCTGGGGACACTGAAGCTTTCTTT
CDR3aa: CASRPNPGDTEAFF

d_gene: -
v_gene: TRBV5-4
j_gene: TRBJ1-6
abundance: -
CDR3nt: TGTGCCAGCAGCAGCAGGGGTCTCGAGTCACCCCTCCACTTT
CDR3aa: CASSSRGLESPLHF

d_gene: -
v_gene: TRBV18
j_gene: TRBJ1-5
abundance: -
CDR3nt: TGTGCCAGCTCACCGACAGCAAGTAGCAATCAGCCCCAGCATTTT
CDR3aa: CASSPTASSNQPQHF

d_gene: -
v_gene: TRBV20-1
j_gene: TRBJ2-5
abundance: -
CDR3nt: TGCAGTGCCACGGGTCTACACCGACAGAGTCAAGAGACCCAGTACTTC
CDR3aa: CSATGLHRQSQETQYF

d_gene: -
v_gene: TRBV7-6
j_gene: TRBJ1-4
abundance: -
CDR3nt: TGTGCCAGCAGCAAGGGACGGAATGAAAAACTGTTTTTT
CDR3aa: CASSKGRNEKLFF

d_gene: -
v_gene: TRBV28
j_gene: TRBJ1-2
abundance: -
CDR3nt: TGTGCCAGCAGTCTGACAGGCCAGTCTAACTATGGCTACACCTTC
CDR3aa: CASSLTGQSNYGYTF

d_gene: TRBD2
v_gene: TRBV7-9
j_gene: TRBJ2-1
abundance: many
CDR3nt: TGTGCCAGCAGCTCGGGACTAGCGGGAGTTGATGAGCAGTTCTTC
CDR3aa: CASSSGLAGVDEQFF

d_gene: -
v_gene: TRBV24-1
j_gene: TRBJ2-3
abundance: many
CDR3nt: TGTGCCACCAGTGATTTGGGGAGAGGGGCAGATACGCAGTATTTT
CDR3aa: CATSDLGRGADTQYF

d_gene: TRBD1
v_gene: TRBV7-9
j_gene: TRBJ1-4
abundance: many
CDR3nt: TGTGCCAGCAGCCCACAGGGGCTTGGTGAAAAACTGTTTTTT
CDR3aa: CASSPQGLGEKLFF

d_gene: -
v_gene: TRBV7-3
j_gene: TRBJ2-5
abundance: many
CDR3nt: TGTGCCAGCAGCTTAAACAGGGAAGAGACCCAGTACTTC
CDR3aa: CASSLNREETQYF

d_gene: -
v_gene: TRBV7-9
j_gene: TRBJ1-1
abundance: -
CDR3nt: TGTGCCAGCAGTGGAAGTTTGAACACTGAAGCTTTCTTT
CDR3aa: CASSGSLNTEAFF

d_gene: TRBD2
v_gene: TRBV7-6
j_gene: TRBJ2-5
abundance: once
CDR3nt: TGTGCCAGCAGCTTAGCGACTAGCGGGAGCTTGCAGACCCAGTACTTC
CDR3aa: CASSLATSGSLQTQYF

d_gene: -
v_gene: TRBV19
j_gene: TRBJ1-3
abundance: -
CDR3nt: TGTGCCAGTAACAGCGTCCGAGGGGGAAACACCATATATTTT
CDR3aa: CASNSVRGGNTIYF

d_gene: -
v_gene: TRBV19
j_gene: TRBJ2-7
abundance: -
CDR3nt: TGTGCCAGTAGTAGTGACAGAATACCTCCCTACGAGCAGTACTTC
CDR3aa: CASSSDRIPPYEQYF

d_gene: -
v_gene: TRBV13
j_gene: TRBJ1-4
abundance: -
CDR3nt: TGTGCCAGCAGCTCCACACGGGGAACTAATGAAAAACTGTTTTTT
CDR3aa: CASSSTRGTNEKLFF

d_gene: -
v_gene: TRBV20-1
j_gene: TRBJ2-2
abundance: many
CDR3nt: TGCAGTGCTAGTCGGGCCGGGGAGCTGTTTTTT
CDR3aa: CSASRAGELFF

d_gene: TRBD1
v_gene: TRBV2
j_gene: TRBJ1-5
abundance: -
CDR3nt: TGTGCCAGCAGTGATGACAGGGTATTTCAGCCCCAGCATTTT
CDR3aa: CASSDDRVFQPQHF

d_gene: -
v_gene: TRBV25-1
j_gene: TRBJ1-1
abundance: -
CDR3nt: TGTGCTCTAGAGGATCAGAACACTGAAGCTTTCTTT
CDR3aa: CALEDQNTEAFF

d_gene: -
v_gene: TRBV6-1
j_gene: TRBJ1-3
abundance: -
CDR3nt: TGTGCCAGCAGTGGAACCGGTCTGGGAAACACCATATATTTT
CDR3aa: CASSGTGLGNTIYF

d_gene: -
v_gene: TRBV6-5
j_gene: TRBJ1-1
abundance: many
CDR3nt: TGTGCCAGCAGTTACTCCAGGACAGAAGCTTTCTTT
CDR3aa: CASSYSRTEAFF

d_gene: TRBD2
v_gene: TRBV10-2
j_gene: TRBJ2-1
abundance: -
CDR3nt: TGCGCCAGCAGTGACGGGGGACTACTCAATGAGCAGTTCTTC
CDR3aa: CASSDGGLLNEQFF